One and the same sample provided the 25 T cell receptor beta chains below, sequenced in a study of graft-versus-host responses after intestinal transplantation. Using immunoSEQ multiplex PCR, the repertoire was profiled, and TCRdb retains in-frame clones only, with some absent. The sample yields around 67,000 clones, around 89% seen once. These TCRs' antigens remain unknown. The sample in question was unstimulated CD8+ T cells sorted from spleen or lymph node cells, obtained before transplant. These receptors all stem from a human donor who was the organ donor for an intestinal transplant.

The count of this clone is one. V usage is TRBV15 and J usage is TRBJ2-7, with TRBD1 matching 10 bases. Germline CDR1 and CDR2: LNHNV and YYDKDF (reference sequence). The CDR3 is 14 residues long. With 5 bases clipped from V and 6 bases from J, the junction kept 7 bases outside the gene matches. CDR3 in DNA: TGTGCCACCAGCCGGGACAGGGGTTTGGGCGAGCAGTACGTC. Protein sequence: CATSRDRGLGEQYV.

The chain combines TRBV5-6 with TRBJ2-3, with 9 bases matching TRBD1. Trimming removed 0 bases from V and 5 bases from J; junction bases left unmatched: 7. This CDR3 is 16 amino acids long. Germline lookup yields CDR1 SGHDT and CDR2 YYEEEE. CDR3 DNA: TGTGCCAGCAGCTTGGGTGACAGGGGGAAGGGAGATACGCAGTATTTT. As protein: CASSLGDRGKGDTQYF.

This chain connects TRBV29-1 to TRBJ2-3; TRBD2 agrees at 13 bases. V trimming: 6 bases; J trimming: 0 bases; junction bases outside the gene matches: 15. The CDR3 consists of 19 residues. Germline V gene lookup returns CDR1 SQVTM and CDR2 ANQGSEA. CDR3 in amino acids: CSVVSGTSGAFASTDTQYF. CDR3 nucleotides: TGCAGCGTGGTCTCCGGGACTAGCGGGGCTTTTGCTAGCACAGATACGCAGTATTTT.

This clone was recorded only once. This rearrangement joins TRBV4-1 to TRBJ2-5; 14 bases match TRBD2. This CDR3 spans 21 amino acids. Germline CDR1 reads MGHRA; CDR2 reads YSYEKL. Trimming took 3 bases from V and 0 from J; bases not matched to a gene: 15. Written as DNA, the CDR3 is TGCGCCAGCAGCCAGCGGAGCCTGAAGACTAGCGGGGGGGATCACCAAGAGACCCAGTACTTC. This codes for CASSQRSLKTSGGDHQETQYF.

The rearrangement uses TRBV15 and TRBJ2-5, with 7 nucleotides matching TRBD2. The CDR3 has 18 amino acids. V lost 0 bases to trimming and J lost 5 bases; unmatched junction nucleotides: 15. From germline, CDR1 is LNHNV and CDR2 YYDKDF (reference sequence). The CDR3 is CATSRDGLRGGVDETQYF. The CDR3 region has the DNA TGTGCCACCAGCAGAGATGGGCTAAGGGGAGGGGTTGACGAGACCCAGTACTTC.

This rearrangement joins TRBV11-2 to TRBJ1-2; 9 bases fit TRBD1. This CDR3 contains 13 residues. Germline loops: CDR1 SGHAT, CDR2 FQNNGV. After removal of 5 bases from V and 6 bases from J, the junction contained 4 bases not matched to a gene. CDR3 residues: CASSKTGGDGYTF. The CDR3 DNA follows: TGTGCCAGCAGCAAGACAGGGGGTGATGGCTACACCTTC.

The genes are TRBV11-1 and TRBJ2-1, with TRBD2 matching 10 bases. With 0 bases clipped from V and 5 bases from J, the junction kept 1 base outside the gene matches. The germline gives CDR1 SGHAT, CDR2 FQDESV (reference sequence). This CDR3 has 15 residues. The CDR3 DNA reads as TGTGCCAGCAGCTTAGCTAGCGGGGGGAACAATGAGCAGTTCTTC. This gives the protein CASSLASGGNNEQFF.

This chain connects TRBV7-8 to TRBJ1-2; D remains unclear. The CDR3 extends over 16 amino acids. V was pared by 2 bases and J by 2 bases, with 15 bases between. Germline assignment: CDR1 SGHVS and CDR2 FQNEAQ. CDR3 bases: TGTGCCAGCAGCTTACCCCGGTCCCGGGAGAACTATGGCTACACCTTC. Amino acids: CASSLPRSRENYGYTF.

The chain is built from TRBV4-3 and TRBJ2-1, with 10 nucleotides matching TRBD1. CDR1 and CDR2 (germline): LGHNA, YSLEER. J gave up 4 bases and V 0 bases, and 6 bases lay outside the gene matches. The CDR3 covers 17 residues. In DNA form, the CDR3 reads TGCGCCAGCAGCCAAGATCAGGGGACAGGGGCTTACAATGAGCAGTTCTTC. This sequence encodes CASSQDQGTGAYNEQFF.

The chain combines TRBV4-3 with TRBJ2-3; 7 nucleotides agree with TRBD2. The CDR3 has 15 residues. The trim removed 0 bases at V and 4 bases at J, leaving 4 bases unmatched. From germline, CDR1 is LGHNA and CDR2 YSLEER. The chain's CDR3 is CASSQDRGVADTQYF. CDR3 bases: TGCGCCAGCAGCCAAGACCGGGGGGTCGCAGATACGCAGTATTTT.

The CDR3, as DNA: TGTGCCAGCAGTTACTCGTTCCAGGGTTTGGAGGAAAAACTGTTTTTT. The encoded protein is CASSYSFQGLEEKLFF. The chain carries TRBV6-6 and TRBJ1-4; D is possibly TRBD1 (5 bases). The V end lost 0 bases, the J end lost 8 bases, and 16 bases lay between the germline ends. The germline gives CDR1 MNHNY, CDR2 SVGAGI (reference sequence). This CDR3 is built from 16 residues.

The chain has TRBV7-9 and TRBJ2-5, with 9 bases that match TRBD2. V lost 1 base, J lost 5 bases, and 5 bases stayed unmatched. The CDR3 totals 15 residues. CDR1 and CDR2 from the germline V gene are SEHNR and FQNEAQ (reference sequence). CDR3 sequence: CASSLEKGLAETQYF. The CDR3 region has the DNA TGTGCCAGCAGCTTAGAAAAGGGACTAGCTGAGACCCAGTACTTC.

The chain recombines TRBV4-3 with TRBJ2-2; 8 positions match TRBD2. The CDR3 has 17 amino acids. Germline V gene lookup returns CDR1 LGHNA and CDR2 YSLEER. V shed 0 bases, J shed 2 bases, and the junction held 5 bases outside the gene matches. The CDR3 sequence: CASSQDSSGANTGELFF. For the CDR3, the DNA is TGCGCCAGCAGCCAAGATAGTAGCGGGGCTAACACCGGGGAGCTGTTTTTT.

The V gene is TRBV9, the J gene TRBJ1-1; possible D gene TRBD1, 6 bases. The CDR3 loop spans 13 amino acids. V dropped 0 bases and J dropped 5 bases, with 8 bases sitting between them. Per the germline V gene, CDR1 is SGDLS and CDR2 is YYNGEE. CDR3 sequence reads: CASSVAGDTEAFF. CDR3 nucleotides: TGTGCCAGCAGCGTAGCAGGGGATACTGAAGCTTTCTTT.

The chain recombines TRBV4-3 with TRBJ1-2, with no clear D. The germline V and J ends were trimmed by 4 bases and 4 bases, with 22 bases remaining between them. CDR3 length: 17 residues. Germline V gives CDR1 LGHNA, CDR2 YSLEER. The CDR3 region is CASSRRTSRTFFYGYTF. CDR3 nucleotides: TGCGCCAGCAGCCGGAGGACGAGCAGGACGTTTTTCTATGGCTACACCTTC.

The chain links TRBV7-6 to TRBJ2-1, with 10 bases identical to TRBD2. Germline V gene sequence: CDR1 SGHVS, CDR2 FNYEAQ. This CDR3 has 15 amino acids. The V segment lost 1 base and the J segment 5 bases; nucleotides outside the gene matches: 2. CDR3: CASSLERGGNNEQFF. CDR3 sequence (DNA): TGTGCCAGCAGCTTAGAGCGGGGGGGAAACAATGAGCAGTTCTTC.

The J gene is TRBJ1-2, the V gene TRBV5-6; D remains ambiguous. The V end lost 2 bases, the J end lost 0 bases, and 11 bases lay between the germline ends. There are 15 residues in the CDR3. CDR1 and CDR2 from the germline V gene are SGHDT and YYEEEE. The CDR3 bases are TGTGCCAGCAGCTTAGAACAACCGTCTAACTATGGCTACACCTTC. It specifies CASSLEQPSNYGYTF.

This chain connects TRBV4-1 to TRBJ2-7; 8 bases match TRBD1. J was trimmed by 2 bases and V by 1 base; bases with no gene match: 4. Per germline, CDR1 MGHRA and CDR2 YSYEKL. This CDR3 is built from 15 residues. CDR3 amino acids: CASSQGPGGPYEQYV. In DNA, the CDR3 is TGCGCCAGCAGCCAAGGGCCAGGGGGCCCCTACGAGCAGTACGTC.

The chain carries TRBV27 and TRBJ2-3; TRBD2 aligns across 8 bases. Trimming at V came to 7 bases and at J to 4 bases, leaving 4 bases not matched to a gene. Germline CDR1 is MNHEY and CDR2 is SMNVEV (reference sequence). This CDR3 is 13 amino acids long. This chain's CDR3 is CASTGGGADTQYF. CDR3 in DNA: TGTGCCAGCACGGGAGGGGGTGCAGATACGCAGTATTTT.

This chain uses TRBV23-1 with TRBJ2-7, with D possibly TRBD2 on 5 matching bases. TRBV23-1 is known as an ORF, though its function is uncertain. This CDR3 has 15 amino acids. V shed 4 bases and J shed 0 bases, with 13 bases lying between them. The CDR3 spells CASSLSEDGSYEQYV. The DNA of the CDR3 is TGCGCCAGCAGTCTCTCGGAGGACGGCTCCTACGAGCAGTACGTC.

The chain joins TRBV4-3 to TRBJ2-1; 8 bases agree with TRBD2. V dropped 1 base and J dropped 4; count of bases not matched to a gene: 6. CDR3 length: 16 residues. Germline loops: CDR1 LGHNA, CDR2 YSLEER. As DNA, the CDR3 is TGCGCCAGCAGCCAAGTTGTAAGCGGGGGTTACAATGAGCAGTTCTTC. This sequence encodes CASSQVVSGGYNEQFF.

This rearrangement joins TRBV19 to TRBJ2-6; no clear D gene. CDR1 and CDR2 (germline): LNHDA, SQIVND (reference sequence). This CDR3 contains 15 residues. V gave up 3 bases and J gave up 0 bases, with 6 bases separating them. CDR3 amino acids: CASSMAGSGANVLTF. The CDR3 nucleotides are TGTGCCAGTAGTATGGCTGGCTCTGGGGCCAACGTCCTGACTTTC.

The chain couples TRBV14 to TRBJ1-2, with 8 positions matching TRBD1. CDR3 length: 15 amino acids. Per germline, CDR1 SGHDN and CDR2 FVKESK. The V and J ends lost 1 base and 4 bases, in that order; junction bases with no gene match: 5. The CDR3 sequence: CASSQVTGGSYGYTF. The CDR3 DNA reads TGTGCCAGCAGCCAAGTCACAGGGGGGTCCTATGGCTACACCTTC. Variable domain in full (rest from reference TRBV14 and TRBJ1-2): EAGVTQFPSHSVIEKGQTVTLRCDPISGHDNLYWYRRVMGKEIKFLLHFVKESKQDESGMPNNRFLAERTGGTYSTLKVQPAELEDSGVYFCASSQVTGGSYGYTFGSGTRLTVV.

The V gene is TRBV13, the J gene TRBJ1-5; the match to TRBD1 covers 7 bases. V lost 5 bases, J lost 3 bases, and 4 bases stayed unmatched. CDR1 is PRHDT and CDR2 is FYEKMQ in the germline V gene (reference sequence). The CDR3 extends over 14 amino acids. DNA for the CDR3: TGTGCCAGCAGCGAGGGACAGTCCAATCAGCCCCAGCATTTT. As protein: CASSEGQSNQPQHF. Combining the CDR3 with reference TRBV13 and TRBJ1-5 gives the whole variable domain AAGVIQSPRHLIKEKRETATLKCYPIPRHDTVYWYQQGPGQDPQFLISFYEKMQSDKGSIPDRFSAQQFSDYHSELNMSSLELGDSALYFCASSEGQSNQPQHFGDGTRLSIL.

The chain uses TRBV28 and TRBJ1-3, with 7 bases lining up with TRBD1. Unmatched junction bases numbered 5, after V lost 6 bases and J lost 0 bases. Germline V gene lookup returns CDR1 MDHEN and CDR2 SYDVKM. This CDR3 comprises 15 residues. The CDR3 reads CASSRTGNSGNTIYF. In DNA form, the CDR3 reads TGTGCCAGCAGCCGGACAGGAAACTCTGGAAACACCATATATTTT.